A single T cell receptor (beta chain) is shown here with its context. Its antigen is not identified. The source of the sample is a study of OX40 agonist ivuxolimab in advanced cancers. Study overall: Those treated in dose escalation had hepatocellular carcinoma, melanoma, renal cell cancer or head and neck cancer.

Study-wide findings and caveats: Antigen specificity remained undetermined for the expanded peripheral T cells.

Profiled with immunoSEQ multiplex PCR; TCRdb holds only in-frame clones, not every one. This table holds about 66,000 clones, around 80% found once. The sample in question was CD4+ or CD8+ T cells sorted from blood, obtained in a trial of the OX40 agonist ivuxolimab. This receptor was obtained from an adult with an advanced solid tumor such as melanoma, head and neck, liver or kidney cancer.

The CDR3 coding sequence is TGTGCCAGTAGTGAATACAGGGCTGATTACTATGGCTACACCTTC. It specifies CASSEYRADYYGYTF. This rearrangement joins TRBV19 to TRBJ1-2, with D maybe TRBD1 (6 bases). Germline V gene lookup returns CDR1 LNHDA and CDR2 SQIVND (reference sequence). The CDR3 sequence is 15 residues long. V was cut by 5 bases and J by 3 bases, with 16 bases left in between.